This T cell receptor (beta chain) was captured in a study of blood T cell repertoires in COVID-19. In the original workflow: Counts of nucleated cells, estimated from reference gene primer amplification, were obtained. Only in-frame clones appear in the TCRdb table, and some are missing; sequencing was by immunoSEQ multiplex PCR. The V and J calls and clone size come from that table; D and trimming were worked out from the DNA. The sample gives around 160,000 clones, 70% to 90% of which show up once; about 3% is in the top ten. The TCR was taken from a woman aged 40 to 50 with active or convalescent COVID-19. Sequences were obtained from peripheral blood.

CDR3 in amino acids: CASSPRTSGDDEQFF. The CDR3 DNA reads TGCGCCAGCAGCCCTCGGACTAGCGGGGATGATGAGCAGTTCTTC. The rearrangement uses TRBV5-1 and TRBJ2-1; 12 positions match TRBD2. V lost 4 bases and J lost 8; bases outside the gene matches: 7. The CDR3 runs 15 residues. CDR1 and CDR2 from the germline V gene are SGHRS and YFSETQ.